This TCR beta chain was captured in a study of T cell changes during pregnancy in multiple sclerosis. TCRdb's copy holds only in-frame clones and misses some; the assay was immunoSEQ multiplex PCR. Of 50,000 to 65,000 clones in the sample, approximately 93% were seen once. Trimming removed 7 bases from V and 2 bases from J, with 25 bases in between. This CDR3 has 17 residues. Germline values: CDR1 SGHRS, CDR2 YFSETQ. This rearrangement joins TRBV5-1 to TRBJ2-7, with D maybe TRBD2 (5 bases). The specimen comprised CD8+ T cells from peripheral blood mononuclear cells, sampled in the second trimester of pregnancy. The receptor's source is a female donor with multiple sclerosis, enrolled in a pregnancy study. CDR3: CASAMDSPFSGAYEQYF. The CDR3 nucleotides are TGCGCCAGCGCTATGGATTCCCCATTCAGCGGAGCCTACGAGCAGTACTTC.